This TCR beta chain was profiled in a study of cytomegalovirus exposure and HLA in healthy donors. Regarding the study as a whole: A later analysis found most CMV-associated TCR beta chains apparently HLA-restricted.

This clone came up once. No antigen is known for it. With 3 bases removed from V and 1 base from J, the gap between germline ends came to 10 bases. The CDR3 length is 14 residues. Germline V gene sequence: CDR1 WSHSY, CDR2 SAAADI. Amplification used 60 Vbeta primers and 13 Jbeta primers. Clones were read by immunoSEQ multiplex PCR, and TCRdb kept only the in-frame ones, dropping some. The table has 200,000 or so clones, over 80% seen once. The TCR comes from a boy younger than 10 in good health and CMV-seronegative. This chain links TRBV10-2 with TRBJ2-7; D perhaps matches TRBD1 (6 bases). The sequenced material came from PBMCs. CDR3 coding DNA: TGCGCCAGCAGTGATCGACAGGAATCCTACGAGCAGTACTTC. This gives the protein CASSDRQESYEQYF.